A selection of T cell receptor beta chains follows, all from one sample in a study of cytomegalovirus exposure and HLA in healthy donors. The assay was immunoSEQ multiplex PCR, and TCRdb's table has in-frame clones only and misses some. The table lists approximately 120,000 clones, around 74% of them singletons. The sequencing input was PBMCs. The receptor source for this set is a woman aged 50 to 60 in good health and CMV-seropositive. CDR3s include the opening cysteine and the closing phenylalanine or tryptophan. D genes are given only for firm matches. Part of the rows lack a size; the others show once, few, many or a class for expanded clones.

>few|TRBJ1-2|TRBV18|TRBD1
CASSRGTDYGYTF
TGTGCCAGCTCACGAGGGACAGACTATGGCTACACCTTC
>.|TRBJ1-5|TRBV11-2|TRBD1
CASRRTGVGQPQHF
TGTGCCAGCCGTAGGACAGGGGTCGGACAGCCCCAGCATTTT
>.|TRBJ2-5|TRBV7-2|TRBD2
CASSPGTSGRQETQYF
TGTGCCAGCAGCCCTGGGACTAGCGGGAGACAAGAGACCCAGTACTTC
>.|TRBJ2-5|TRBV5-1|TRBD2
CASSWGETSAKETQYF
TGCGCCAGCAGCTGGGGGGAGACTAGCGCAAAAGAGACCCAGTACTTC
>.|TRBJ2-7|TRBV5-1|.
CASSMIDSPYEQYF
TGCGCCAGCAGCATGATTGACAGCCCCTACGAGCAGTACTTC
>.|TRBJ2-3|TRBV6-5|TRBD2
CASRKAGGDTQYF
TGTGCCAGCAGGAAAGCGGGGGGGGATACGCAGTATTTT
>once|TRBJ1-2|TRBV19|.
CASSIGGAGGYGYTF
TGTGCCAGTAGTATAGGTGGAGCGGGCGGCTATGGCTACACCTTC
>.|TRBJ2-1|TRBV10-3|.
CAISEVLSYNEQFF
TGTGCCATCAGTGAGGTCCTCTCCTACAATGAGCAGTTCTTC
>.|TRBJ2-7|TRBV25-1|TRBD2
CASSEWGGRHYEQYF
TGTGCCAGCAGTGAATGGGGCGGGAGACACTACGAGCAGTACTTC
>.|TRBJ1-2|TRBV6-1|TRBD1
CASSGWDRAHYGYTF
TGTGCCAGCAGTGGATGGGACAGGGCACACTATGGCTACACCTTC
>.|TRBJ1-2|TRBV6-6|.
CASSLSGDYGYTF
TGTGCCAGCAGTTTATCCGGGGACTATGGCTACACCTTC
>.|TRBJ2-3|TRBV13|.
CASTQRGTDTQYF
TGTGCCAGCACCCAGCGAGGCACAGATACGCAGTATTTT
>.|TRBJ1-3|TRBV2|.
CASSKTRYSGNTIYF
TGTGCCAGCAGTAAAACACGATACTCTGGAAACACCATATATTTT
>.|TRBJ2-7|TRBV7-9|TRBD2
CASSLAGGANEQYF
TGTGCCAGCAGCTTAGCCGGGGGGGCTAATGAGCAGTACTTC
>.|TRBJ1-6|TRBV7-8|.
CASSLAGPLAYSPLHF
TGTGCCAGCAGCTTAGCCGGGCCTCTAGCATATTCACCCCTCCACTTT
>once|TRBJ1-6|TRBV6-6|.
CASSYAESGAGSPLHF
TGTGCCAGCAGTTACGCTGAGTCGGGAGCGGGGTCACCCCTCCACTTT
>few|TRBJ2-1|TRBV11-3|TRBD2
CASSTGTSGGNEQFF
TGTGCCAGCAGCACCGGGACTAGCGGGGGGAATGAGCAGTTCTTC
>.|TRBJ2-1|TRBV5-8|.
CASSLFPGSYNEQFF
TGTGCCAGCAGCTTGTTCCCCGGTTCCTACAATGAGCAGTTCTTC
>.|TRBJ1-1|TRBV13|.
CASSPRGSSTEAFF
TGTGCCAGCAGCCCGCGGGGGAGTAGCACTGAAGCTTTCTTT
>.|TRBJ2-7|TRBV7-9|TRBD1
CASTWQGASYEQYF
TGTGCCAGCACCTGGCAGGGGGCCTCCTACGAGCAGTACTTC
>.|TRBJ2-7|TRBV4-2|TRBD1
CASSDPGTGKFSYEQYF
TGTGCCAGCAGCGACCCCGGGACAGGAAAATTCTCCTACGAGCAGTACTTC
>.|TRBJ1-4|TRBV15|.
CATSRDRGNNEKLFF
TGTGCCACCAGCAGAGATCGAGGGAATAATGAAAAACTGTTTTTT
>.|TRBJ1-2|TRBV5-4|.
CASSSLQDRYGYTF
TGTGCCAGCAGCTCATTACAAGATCGCTATGGCTACACCTTC
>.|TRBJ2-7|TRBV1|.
CTSSQLEERGTYEQYF
TGCACCAGCAGCCAACTTGAGGAGCGGGGTACCTACGAGCAGTACTTC
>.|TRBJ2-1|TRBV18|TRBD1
CASSPPPGQGGDNEQFF
TGTGCCAGCTCACCACCGCCCGGACAGGGGGGGGACAATGAGCAGTTCTTC
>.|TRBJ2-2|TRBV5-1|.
CASSPGGPNTGELFF
TGCGCCAGCAGCCCCGGGGGTCCGAACACCGGGGAGCTGTTTTTT
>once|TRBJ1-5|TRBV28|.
CASSRHRQPQHF
TGTGCCAGCAGTCGCCATCGGCAGCCCCAGCATTTT
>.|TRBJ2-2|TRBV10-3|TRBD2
CAIKGGTVANTGELFF
TGTGCCATCAAGGGAGGGACCGTCGCGAACACCGGGGAGCTGTTTTTT
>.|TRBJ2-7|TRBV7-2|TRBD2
CASSRGLSGGIHEQYF
TGTGCCAGCAGCCGGGGTTTAAGCGGGGGAATCCACGAGCAGTACTTC
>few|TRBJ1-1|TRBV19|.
CASNNRASNTEAFF
TGTGCCAGTAATAACAGGGCCTCTAACACTGAAGCTTTCTTT
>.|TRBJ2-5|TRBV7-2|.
CASSLGTEETQYF
TGTGCCAGCAGCTTAGGGACAGAAGAGACCCAGTACTTC
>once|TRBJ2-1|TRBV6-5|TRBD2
CASSWWGGGADNEQFF
TGTGCCAGCAGTTGGTGGGGCGGGGGGGCGGACAATGAGCAGTTCTTC
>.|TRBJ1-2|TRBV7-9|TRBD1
CASSGQGGGYTF
TGTGCCAGCAGCGGACAGGGGGGTGGCTACACCTTC
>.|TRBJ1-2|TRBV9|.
CASTHRDVGYTF
TGTGCCAGCACGCACAGGGATGTTGGCTACACCTTC
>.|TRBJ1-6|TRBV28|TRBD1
CASSPGQGTAGGSPLHF
TGTGCCAGCAGTCCGGGACAGGGGACTGCTGGTGGTTCACCCCTCCACTTT
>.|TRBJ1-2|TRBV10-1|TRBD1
CASRDREVNYGYTF
TGCGCCAGCAGGGACAGGGAGGTGAACTATGGCTACACCTTC
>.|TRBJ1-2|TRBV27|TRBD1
CASSSGLKGALMGGYTF
TGTGCCAGCAGTTCCGGGTTGAAGGGGGCGCTGATGGGTGGCTACACCTTC